One sample yielded the 9 T cell receptor beta chains listed below, sequenced in a study of cytomegalovirus exposure and HLA in healthy donors (dated 2017 in TCRdb). Libraries were made using the immunoSEQ multiplex PCR assay. For the multiplex PCR, a mixture combining 60 forward primers for TCR Vbeta segments and 13 reverse primers for TCR Jbeta segments was used. The immuneACCESS repertoire file appears here via TCRdb, limited to in-frame rearrangements. These files lack a portion of the clones; in checked studies, under half of the deficit traces to unresolved V genes, and the cause of the others is not known. Present in this sample are over 150,000 clones, 82% of which were seen just once. The leading ten clones occupy 0.96% of the sample. Sequencing input: PBMCs. These receptors were taken from a girl aged 2-9 years in good health and CMV-seropositive.

CDR3 bases: TGTGCCAGCAGCTTTCGTACCGGGGAGCCCTCCTACGAGCAGTACTTC. Protein product: CASSFRTGEPSYEQYF. The rearrangement links TRBV7-9 to TRBJ2-7; tentative D call: TRBD2 (5 bases). CDR3 length: 16 residues. Deletions cut 3 bases from V and 0 bases from J, with 15 bases between. Germline CDR1 and CDR2: SEHNR and FQNEAQ (reference sequence).

The chain couples TRBV6-6 to TRBJ1-1; a weak D match, TRBD1 (6 bases). The CDR3 runs to 12 residues. Germline values: CDR1 MNHNY, CDR2 SVGAGI (reference sequence). V shed 6 bases and J shed 5 bases, with 10 bases lying between them. The CDR3 sequence is CASRKGGTEAFF. DNA for the CDR3: TGTGCCAGCAGAAAGGGGGGGACTGAAGCTTTCTTT.

This sequence joins TRBV27 and TRBJ2-1, with D possibly being TRBD2 (6 bases). Per germline, CDR1 MNHEY and CDR2 SMNVEV (reference sequence). The V and J ends lost 6 bases and 1 base respectively, with 16 bases between them. The length of the CDR3 is 16 residues. The CDR3 reads CASRDPSAKSYNEQFF. The CDR3 DNA sequence: TGTGCCAGCAGGGACCCTAGCGCCAAGTCCTACAATGAGCAGTTCTTC.

This chain connects TRBV11-3 to TRBJ1-1; TRBD1 is a possible D gene (5 bases). V lost 1 base and J 5 bases, leaving 11 bases between the germline ends. The germline CDR1 and CDR2 sequences are SGHNT and YENEEA. CDR3 length: 14 residues. The CDR3, as DNA: TGTGCCAGCAGCTTAGTTAGGGGTCGTACTGAAGCTTTCTTT. Translating it yields CASSLVRGRTEAFF.

There are a few counts of this clone. This chain connects TRBV30 to TRBJ1-6, with D possibly matching TRBD1 (5 bases). The germline CDR1 and CDR2 sequences are GTSNPN and SVGIG (reference sequence). The CDR3 loop spans 14 amino acids. V was shortened by 5 bases and J by 7 bases, with 15 bases between the two germline ends. The CDR3 nucleotides are TGTGCCTGGGCCCAGACAGTCGAGAATTCACCCCTCCACTTT. Translation: CAWAQTVENSPLHF. The variable domain in full, completed from reference TRBV30 and TRBJ1-6, reads SQTIHQWPATLVQPVGSPLSLECTVEGTSNPNLYWYRQAAGRGLQLLFYSVGIGQISSEVPQNLSASRPQDRQFILSSKKLLLSDSGFYLCAWAQTVENSPLHFGNGTRLTVT.

The rearrangement uses TRBV6-1 and TRBJ2-7, with D tentatively TRBD1 (5 bases). Germline-derived CDR1 and CDR2 are MNHNS and SASEGT. The ends were cut back, 6 bases at V and 3 bases at J, with 15 bases in the middle. The CDR3 spans 14 residues. CDR3 sequence reads: CASRANRWNYEQYF. For the CDR3, the DNA is TGTGCCAGCAGAGCCAACAGGTGGAACTACGAGCAGTACTTC.

The gene calls are TRBV30 and TRBJ2-1, with no clear D. The V gene's germline CDR1 is GTSNPN and CDR2 SVGIG (reference sequence). The CDR3 is made up of 12 amino acids. Deletions cut 2 bases from V and 3 bases from J, with 5 bases between. The CDR3 spells CAWSSFYNEQFF. CDR3 nucleotide sequence: TGTGCCTGGAGTTCATTCTACAATGAGCAGTTCTTC. Drawing the rest from reference TRBV30 and TRBJ2-1, the complete variable domain is SQTIHQWPATLVQPVGSPLSLECTVEGTSNPNLYWYRQAAGRGLQLLFYSVGIGQISSEVPQNLSASRPQDRQFILSSKKLLLSDSGFYLCAWSSFYNEQFFGPGTRLTVL.

The chain links TRBV4-2 to TRBJ2-1, with 12 bases lining up with TRBD2. V lost 4 bases to trimming and J lost 4 bases; unmatched junction nucleotides: 11. Germline CDR1 is LGHNA and CDR2 is YNFKEQ. This CDR3 has 18 residues. The CDR3 loop is CASSPPSSGRARYNEQFF. In DNA form, the CDR3 reads TGTGCCAGCAGCCCGCCTTCTAGCGGGAGGGCCAGGTACAATGAGCAGTTCTTC.

The chain has TRBV2 and TRBJ1-5; unclear D gene. Trimming shortened V by 6 bases and J by 9 bases, and 15 bases separated the two germline ends. The CDR3 is 13 residues long. CDR1 and CDR2 from the germline V gene are SNHLY and FYNNEI. CDR3 sequence reads: CASSGGIYGPQHF. CDR3 DNA: TGTGCCAGCAGCGGCGGGATCTACGGGCCCCAGCATTTT.